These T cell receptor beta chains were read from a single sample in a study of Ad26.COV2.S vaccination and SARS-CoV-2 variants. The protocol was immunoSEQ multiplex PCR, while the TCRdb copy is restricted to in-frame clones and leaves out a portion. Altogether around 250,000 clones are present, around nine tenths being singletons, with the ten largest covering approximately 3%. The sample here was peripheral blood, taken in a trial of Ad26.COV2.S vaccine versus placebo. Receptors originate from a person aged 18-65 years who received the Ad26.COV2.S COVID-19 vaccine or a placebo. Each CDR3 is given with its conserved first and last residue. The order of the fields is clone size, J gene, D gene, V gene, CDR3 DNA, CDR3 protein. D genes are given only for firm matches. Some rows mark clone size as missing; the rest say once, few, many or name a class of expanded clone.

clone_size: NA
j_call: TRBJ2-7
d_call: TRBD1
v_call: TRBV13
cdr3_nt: TGTGCCAGCAGCCCCTATAATCGACAGGGGACCTACGAGCAGTACTTC
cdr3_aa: CASSPYNRQGTYEQYF

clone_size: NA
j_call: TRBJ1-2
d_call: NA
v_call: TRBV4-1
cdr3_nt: TGCGCCAGCAGCCAAGTTACAGCTAACTATGGCTACACCTTC
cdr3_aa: CASSQVTANYGYTF

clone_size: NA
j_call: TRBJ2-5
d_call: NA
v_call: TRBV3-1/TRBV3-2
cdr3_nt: TGTGCCAGCAGCCAAGATGCGACCCAGTACTTC
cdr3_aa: CASSQDATQYF

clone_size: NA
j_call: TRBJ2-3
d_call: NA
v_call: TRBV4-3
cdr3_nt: TGCGCCAGCAGCCAGTACCCCCTCAGAGATACGCAGTATTTT
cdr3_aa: CASSQYPLRDTQYF

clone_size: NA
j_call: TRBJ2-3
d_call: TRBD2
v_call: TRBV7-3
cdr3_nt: TGTGCCAGCAGCTTAACAGTTCTAGCGGGAACAAATACGCAGTATTTT
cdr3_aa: CASSLTVLAGTNTQYF

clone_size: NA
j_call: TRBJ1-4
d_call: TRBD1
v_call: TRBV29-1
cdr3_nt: TGCAGCGTATCACAGGGGTGGGTGGGTGAAAAACTGTTTTTT
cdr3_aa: CSVSQGWVGEKLFF

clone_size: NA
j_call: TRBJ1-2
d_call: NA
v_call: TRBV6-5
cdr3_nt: TGTGCCAGCAGAACGACAGCTAACTATGGCTACACCTTC
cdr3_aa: CASRTTANYGYTF

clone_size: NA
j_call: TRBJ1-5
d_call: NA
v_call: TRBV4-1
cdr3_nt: TGCGCCAGCAGCCAAGATGTGGTCCGGCCCCAGCATTTT
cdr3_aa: CASSQDVVRPQHF

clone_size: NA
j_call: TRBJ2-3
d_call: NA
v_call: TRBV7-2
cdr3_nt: TGTGCCAGCAGCTCTCGGGTCTTTTCCGACACAGATACGCAGTATTTT
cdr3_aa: CASSSRVFSDTDTQYF

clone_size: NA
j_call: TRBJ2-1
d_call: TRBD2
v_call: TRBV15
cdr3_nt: TGTGCCACCAGCAGAGACCGAACTAGCGGTCCCTACAATGAGCAGTTCTTC
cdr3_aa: CATSRDRTSGPYNEQFF

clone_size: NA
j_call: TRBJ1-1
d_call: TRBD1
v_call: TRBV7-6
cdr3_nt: TGTGCCAGCAGCTCTACAGGGGTAACTGAAGCTTTCTTT
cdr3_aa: CASSSTGVTEAFF

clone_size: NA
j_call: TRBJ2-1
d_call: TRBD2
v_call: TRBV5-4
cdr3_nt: TGTGCCAGCAGCTTAGGAGCGGGAGGAAGGAATGAGCAGTTCTTC
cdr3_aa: CASSLGAGGRNEQFF

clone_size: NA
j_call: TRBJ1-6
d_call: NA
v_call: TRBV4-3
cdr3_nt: TGCGCCAGCAGCCAAGATGCAGGGGCAGGCCCACCCCTCCACTTT
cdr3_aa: CASSQDAGAGPPLHF

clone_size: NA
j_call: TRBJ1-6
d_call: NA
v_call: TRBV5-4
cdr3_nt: TGTGCCAGCAGCTTGGTGCCAAAAAGTTCACCCCTCCACTTT
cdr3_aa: CASSLVPKSSPLHF

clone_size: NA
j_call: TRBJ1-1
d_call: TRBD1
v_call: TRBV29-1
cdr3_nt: TGCAGCGGGGGACAGTCGAACACTGAAGCTTTCTTT
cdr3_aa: CSGGQSNTEAFF

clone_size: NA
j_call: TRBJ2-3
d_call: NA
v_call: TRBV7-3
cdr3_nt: TGTGCCAGCAGCACACGGTACGGGGAAGATACGCAGTATTTT
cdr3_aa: CASSTRYGEDTQYF

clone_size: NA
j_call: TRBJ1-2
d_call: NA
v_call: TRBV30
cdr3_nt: TGTGCCTGGAGCCAAGGGGCCCTCTATGGCTACACCTTC
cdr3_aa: CAWSQGALYGYTF

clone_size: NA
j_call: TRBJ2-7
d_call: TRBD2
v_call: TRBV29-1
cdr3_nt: TGCAGCGTTGTAACTAGCGGGGTCTACGAGCAGTACTTC
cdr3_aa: CSVVTSGVYEQYF

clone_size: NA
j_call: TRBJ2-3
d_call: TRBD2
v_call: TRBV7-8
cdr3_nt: TGTGCCAGCAGCTTAGGGCTAGCGGGAGTAGATACGCAGTATTTT
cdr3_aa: CASSLGLAGVDTQYF

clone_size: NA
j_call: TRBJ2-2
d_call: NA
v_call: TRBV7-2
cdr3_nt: TGTGCCAGCAGCTTAGTCGGGATGGGCGGGGAGCTGTTTTTT
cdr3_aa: CASSLVGMGGELFF

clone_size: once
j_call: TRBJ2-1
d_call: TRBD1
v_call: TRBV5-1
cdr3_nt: TGCGCCAGCAGGCTGGACAGGGGTTCCGATGAGCAGTTCTTC
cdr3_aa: CASRLDRGSDEQFF

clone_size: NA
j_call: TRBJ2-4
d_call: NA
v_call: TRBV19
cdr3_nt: TGTGCCAGTAGTATTCTGGGCTTAGCCAAAAACATTCAGTACTTC
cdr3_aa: CASSILGLAKNIQYF

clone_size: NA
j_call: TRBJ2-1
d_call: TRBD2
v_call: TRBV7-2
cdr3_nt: TGTGCCAGCAGCTTCACCAGGCAGCGGGGGAGGCTAAATGAGCAGTTCTTC
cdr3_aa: CASSFTRQRGRLNEQFF

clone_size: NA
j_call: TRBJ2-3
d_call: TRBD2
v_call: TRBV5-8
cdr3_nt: TGTGCCAGCAGCAAGCGGGACACAGATACGCAGTATTTT
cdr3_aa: CASSKRDTDTQYF